This record covers a single T cell receptor (beta chain). Its antigen is not identified. The record originates from a study of CD8 T cells in Susac syndrome. General study results and limits: No clonal expansion appeared among CD4+ T cells in Susac patients.

Germline V gene lookup returns CDR1 SGHTA and CDR2 FQGNSA. Trimming removed 1 base at V and 4 bases at J, with 5 bases between. This CDR3 region has 13 residues. Reverse transcription used roughly 0.45 to 1 ug RNA and random hexamers. The TCR beta CDR3 was amplified by immunoSEQ multiplex PCR across 54 Vbeta, 13 Jbeta. TCRdb re-derived calls from the immunoSEQ multiplex PCR reads in MiXCR, one entry per CDR3 protein. The table has around 190,000 distinct CDR3 sequences, approximately 94% seen once. The chain employs TRBV7-2 and TRBJ2-1; no clear D gene. Sequenced material: CD4+ T cells from PBMCs. The TCR comes from a human donor with Susac syndrome. The CDR3 sequence: CASSLDVYNEQFF. For the CDR3, the DNA is TGTGCCAGCAGCTTAGATGTGTACAATGAGCAGTTCTTC.